This TCR beta chain appears in the sequencing data of a study of blood T cell repertoires in COVID-19. The wider study: Spain, Italy and the United States supplied samples that represented acute and convalescent COVID-19.

In the source study's methods: Nucleated cell counts were estimated from reference gene primer amplification. Sequenced by immunoSEQ multiplex PCR; TCRdb stores in-frame clones only, minus some. Clone size and V and J calls were adopted from that table, with D and trimming inferred from the DNA. The profile shows under 110,000 clones, 60% to 80% of them singletons. This clonotype originated in a human donor with acute or convalescent COVID-19. The donor label of this sample is uncertain. The sample comprised peripheral blood.

The CDR3 region has the DNA TGTGCCGTCCAGGGAAGGAATCAGCCCCAGCATTTT. The encoded protein is CAVQGRNQPQHF. The chain uses TRBV6-5 and TRBJ1-5; perhaps TRBD1 as D (5 bases). The ends were cut back, 11 bases at V and 4 bases at J, with 12 bases in the middle. The length of the CDR3 is 12 residues. Germline CDR1 reads MNHEY; CDR2 reads SVGAGI.